This record covers a single TCR beta chain. Its antigen remains unidentified. Noted treatment: roughly nine-day PBMC culture with coronavirus spike peptide pools or control peptides (ViraFEST assay). Researchers reported culturing two million PBMCs per well with 9.5 to 10 IU/ml IL-2 and roughly 9.1 ug/ml peptide pools. Scientists ran DNA taken from cultured CD4+ T cells through the Oncomine TCR Beta short-read assay for sequencing. TCRdb used MiXCR to reprocess the PCR reads, holding one entry per CDR3 protein. The sample shows around 19,000 distinct CDR3 sequences, roughly 42% of them seen only once. These data are taken from a study of vaccination and CD4 T cells after COVID-19. Study-wide background: Six men and four women formed the convalescents, two being Hispanic. Cells received overlapping spike peptides from SARS-CoV-2, HCoV-NL63, HCoV-OC43 and HCoV-229E as stimulation.

This CDR3 is 18 amino acids long. Germline lookup yields CDR1 SEHNR and CDR2 FQNEAQ (reference sequence). J was trimmed by 1 base and V by 0 bases; bases with no gene match: 5. This specimen consisted of CD4+ T cells from blood, cultured in vitro, obtained before SARS-CoV-2 vaccination. The V call is TRBV7-9, the J call TRBJ2-3, with TRBD2 matching 12 bases. The receptor comes from a human donor who had recovered from COVID-19. CDR3 in DNA: TGTGCCAGCAGCTTAGCGACTAGACTAGCGGGAGGCACAGATACGCAGTATTTT. Translation gives CASSLATRLAGGTDTQYF.